The next 10 T cell receptor beta chains were all read from a single sample in a study of blood T cell repertoires in COVID-19. Using immunoSEQ multiplex PCR, the repertoire was profiled, and TCRdb retains in-frame clones only, with some absent. The table lists around 94,000 clones, nearly 90% of them singletons. What was sequenced was peripheral blood. Source of these receptors: a man aged 50-60 years with active COVID-19.

CDR3 in amino acids: CASSFGGGLYEQYF. The CDR3 nucleotides are TGTGCCAGCAGCTTTGGCGGAGGGCTCTACGAGCAGTACTTC. The chain carries TRBV13 and TRBJ2-7; TRBD2 might be the D (6 bases). V shed 3 bases and J shed 3 bases, with 12 bases lying between them. CDR1 is PRHDT and CDR2 is FYEKMQ in the germline V gene (reference sequence). This CDR3 spans 14 amino acids.

There are a few counts of this clone. The chain recombines TRBV2 with TRBJ1-1; 7 bases fit TRBD1. Germline V gives CDR1 SNHLY, CDR2 FYNNEI. The CDR3 is 14 residues long. The V gene end was trimmed by 6 bases and the J gene end by 6 bases; junction bases not matched to a gene: 10. CDR3 DNA: TGTGCCAGCAGGGTCACAGGGGAAGGGGCTGAAGCTTTCTTT. Protein product: CASRVTGEGAEAFF.

The V and J genes are TRBV11-3 and TRBJ2-2, with a tentative D call TRBD2 (5 bases). Trimming left V 5 bases short and J 5 bases short, with 15 bases between. Per the germline V gene, CDR1 is SGHNT and CDR2 is YENEEA. CDR3 length: 15 residues. The CDR3 nucleotides are TGTGCCAGCAGCGAGTACGGGGAAGGTACCGGGGAGCTGTTTTTT. Amino acid sequence: CASSEYGEGTGELFF.

The CDR3 is CASSQGLAEGTDTQYF. The CDR3 region has the DNA TGTGCCAGCAGCCAGGGACTAGCGGAAGGCACAGATACGCAGTATTTT. This chain connects TRBV3-1 (or the pseudogene TRBV3-2) to TRBJ2-3; 11 nucleotides align to TRBD2. Germline trimming cut 3 bases from V and 1 base from J; bases unmatched to any gene: 3. The CDR3 length is 16 residues. Germline V lookup: CDR1 LGHDT, CDR2 YNNKEL (reference sequence).

The genes are TRBV12-3 or TRBV12-4 and TRBJ1-2; the D gene is possibly TRBD1 (6 bases). This CDR3 is built from 12 residues. Trimming took 7 bases from V and 7 from J, leaving 13 bases between them. In DNA, the CDR3 is TGTGCCAGCACCTCGGACAGACGTGGCTACACCTTC. Translation gives CASTSDRRGYTF.

This clone showed up just once. The germline gene is not matched at one end of the junction; a read error may be the cause. This specimen includes other DNA sequences encoding the same CDR3. The chain carries TRBV9 and TRBJ2-3; D gene ambiguous. The CDR3 sequence is 15 residues long. Germline V CDR1 and CDR2: SGDLS, YYNGEE. The CDR3 DNA sequence: TGTGCCAGCAGCGTAGGTAGTCTGAGCGCAGATACGCAATATTTT. Translated, it gives CASSVGSLSADTQYF.

The chain links TRBV30 to TRBJ1-5, with D uncertain. This CDR3 is 13 amino acids long. V was shortened by 5 bases and J by 4 bases, with 12 bases between the two germline ends. Per the germline V gene, CDR1 is GTSNPN and CDR2 is SVGIG (reference sequence). CDR3 in DNA: TGTGCCTGGGGACGAACGGTGAATCAGCCCCAGCATTTT. It yields the protein CAWGRTVNQPQHF.

Here the CDR3 DNA reads TGTGCCAGCAGCCCTCGGGCGGGGGGGACCACAGATACGCAGTATTTT. This translates into CASSPRAGGTTDTQYF. V gene TRBV2 combines with J gene TRBJ2-3; 9 bases fit TRBD2. The V segment lost 6 bases and the J segment 2 bases; nucleotides outside the gene matches: 9. Looked up from germline, CDR1 is SNHLY and CDR2 is FYNNEI. This CDR3 is 16 amino acids long. The complete variable domain, with remaining parts taken from reference TRBV2 and TRBJ2-3, reads EPEVTQTPSHQVTQMGQEVILRCVPISNHLYFYWYRQILGQKVEFLVSFYNNEISEKSEIFDDQFSVERPDGSNFTLKIRSTKLEDSAMYFCASSPRAGGTTDTQYFGPGTRLTVL.

The rearrangement uses TRBV5-4 and TRBJ2-7, with 8 positions matching TRBD2. V shed 4 bases and J 6 bases; nucleotides not matched to a gene: 3. This CDR3 is 12 amino acids long. Germline V gene lookup returns CDR1 SGHNT and CDR2 YYREEE (reference sequence). The DNA of the CDR3 is TGTGCCAGCAGCCCTGGACTAGCCGAGCAGTACTTC. Its protein product is CASSPGLAEQYF.

V and J are TRBV7-9 and TRBJ1-2; TRBD1 matches 9 bases. This CDR3 region has 15 residues. The ends lost 5 bases at V and 7 bases at J; junction bases unmatched: 11. Germline lookup yields CDR1 SEHNR and CDR2 FQNEAQ (reference sequence). CDR3 amino acids: CASSQRDRGESGYTF. The CDR3 nucleotides read TGTGCCAGCAGCCAACGTGACAGGGGGGAATCTGGCTACACCTTC.